One sample yielded the 17 T cell receptor beta chains listed below, sequenced in a study of blood T cell repertoires in COVID-19. Repertoires were generated with immunoSEQ multiplex PCR, while TCRdb's copy carries only in-frame clones and drops some. The sample contains over 250,000 clones, approximately 85% of which appear only once. Sequenced sample: peripheral blood. These receptors were taken from a woman in her seventies with acute or convalescent COVID-19.

The chain combines TRBV5-1 with TRBJ2-7; 10 bases agree with TRBD1. Germline CDR1 SGHRS, CDR2 YFSETQ. The CDR3 is 16 amino acids. V shed 4 bases, J shed 2 bases, and the junction held 9 bases outside the gene matches. CDR3 sequence (DNA): TGCGCCAGCAGCCCGGTCCGAGGACAGGGGGCCTACGAGCAGTACTTC. Residues: CASSPVRGQGAYEQYF.

The CDR3 protein is CASSEAGQPYYGYTF. The DNA of the CDR3 is TGTGCCAGCAGTGAAGCGGGACAGCCTTATTATGGCTACACCTTC. The V call is TRBV6-1, the J call TRBJ1-2; TRBD1 agrees at 7 bases. Germline CDR1 is MNHNS and CDR2 is SASEGT. The CDR3 has 15 residues. Trimming at V came to 0 bases and at J to 5 bases, leaving 6 bases not matched to a gene.

The table lists this clone with a few counts. V gene TRBV5-4 combines with J gene TRBJ1-2, with TRBD1 matching 10 bases. CDR3 length: 14 residues. Germline CDR1 and CDR2: SGHNT and YYREEE (reference sequence). Unmatched junction bases numbered 8, after V lost 5 bases and J lost 7 bases. The CDR3 sequence: CASSAKGQGFGYTF. For the CDR3, the DNA is TGTGCCAGCAGTGCGAAGGGACAGGGGTTTGGCTACACCTTC.

This clone was counted once. The genes are TRBV5-1 and TRBJ1-2, with 8 bases that match TRBD1. With 0 bases clipped from V and 7 bases from J, the junction kept 2 bases outside the gene matches. The CDR3 is 13 amino acids. Germline CDR1 and CDR2: SGHRS and YFSETQ. The CDR3 here is CASSLAGTGGYTF. Here the CDR3 DNA reads TGCGCCAGCAGCTTGGCCGGGACAGGTGGCTACACCTTC.

The rearrangement uses TRBV2 and TRBJ2-1; D might be TRBD1 (5 bases). V lost 2 bases and J 6 bases, leaving 11 bases between the germline ends. CDR1 SNHLY and CDR2 FYNNEI come from the germline V gene. This CDR3 region has 14 residues. The DNA of the CDR3 is TGTGCCAGCAGTGAAAGGGGTCCCCCCAATGAGCAGTTCTTC. Its translation is CASSERGPPNEQFF.

The rearrangement joins TRBV3-1 (or the pseudogene TRBV3-2) to TRBJ2-1, with D unclear. V lost 4 bases to trimming and J lost 0 bases, with 10 bases between them. The CDR3 extends over 15 amino acids. Per germline, CDR1 LGHDT and CDR2 YNNKEL (reference sequence). CDR3 sequence (DNA): TGTGCCAGCAGCCCCCGCAGAAGCTCCTACAATGAGCAGTTCTTC. Translating gives CASSPRRSSYNEQFF.

The chain joins TRBV5-4 to TRBJ1-1; D gene unclear. V was shortened by 4 bases and J by 2 bases, with 12 bases between the two germline ends. CDR1 SGHNT and CDR2 YYREEE come from the germline V gene (reference sequence). The CDR3 consists of 14 residues. The CDR3 DNA reads TGTGCCAGCAGCCTGGGCGGTCTTAACACTGAAGCTTTCTTT. This codes for CASSLGGLNTEAFF. Based on the CDR3 plus reference TRBV5-4 and TRBJ1-1, the full variable domain is ETGVTQSPTHLIKTRGQQVTLRCSSQSGHNTVSWYQQALGQGPQFIFQYYREEENGRGNFPPRFSGLQFPNYSSELNVNALELDDSALYLCASSLGGLNTEAFFGQGTRLTVV.

The rearrangement joins TRBV3-1 (or the pseudogene TRBV3-2) to TRBJ1-6, with no clear D. CDR1 is LGHDT, CDR2 YNNKEL, per germline (reference sequence). The CDR3 runs 13 residues. V dropped 4 bases and J dropped 13 bases, with 14 bases sitting between them. DNA for the CDR3: TGTGCCAGCAGCCGGGCCGGTACTGACCCCCTCCACTTT. Protein product: CASSRAGTDPLHF.

This clone has only one observation. The chain combines TRBV7-2 with TRBJ1-1; TRBD1 agrees at 7 bases. Germline V gives CDR1 SGHTA, CDR2 FQGNSA. Germline trimming cut 4 bases from V and 11 bases from J; bases unmatched to any gene: 10. The CDR3 consists of 13 residues. The CDR3 here is CASSSSQGQLAFF. The CDR3 region has the DNA TGTGCCAGCAGCTCTTCGCAGGGACAGCTGGCTTTCTTT.

The chain recombines TRBV2 with TRBJ1-1; 9 bases match TRBD1. Germline V gene sequence: CDR1 SNHLY, CDR2 FYNNEI. The J segment lost 11 bases and the V segment lost 0 bases, leaving 13 bases of the junction unmatched. The CDR3 is 16 residues long. The CDR3 region has the DNA TGTGCCAGCAGTGAAGCCCGGACAGGGGAAAATTCGCGGGCTTTCTTT. Protein product: CASSEARTGENSRAFF. The full variable domain, rest sourced from reference TRBV2 and TRBJ1-1, is EPEVTQTPSHQVTQMGQEVILRCVPISNHLYFYWYRQILGQKVEFLVSFYNNEISEKSEIFDDQFSVERPDGSNFTLKIRSTKLEDSAMYFCASSEARTGENSRAFFGQGTRLTVV.

V gene TRBV19 combines with J gene TRBJ1-1; tentatively, D is TRBD1 (6 bases). The CDR3 extends over 14 amino acids. Trimming left V 8 bases short and J 0 bases short, with 13 bases between. In germline, CDR1 is LNHDA, CDR2 SQIVND (reference sequence). In DNA, the CDR3 is TGTGCCAGTGGACCAACAGGGATGAACACTGAAGCTTTCTTT. Translated: CASGPTGMNTEAFF.

V usage is TRBV7-8 and J usage is TRBJ2-1; 7 positions match TRBD1. The J segment lost 1 base and the V segment lost 5 bases, leaving 5 bases of the junction unmatched. The CDR3 runs 15 residues. Germline-derived CDR1 and CDR2 are SGHVS and FQNEAQ. The CDR3 DNA sequence: TGTGCCAGCAGCGATGGGGGACAGTCCTACAATGAGCAGTTCTTC. Residues: CASSDGGQSYNEQFF.

This chain connects TRBV2 to TRBJ2-3; 9 nucleotides line up with TRBD2. The CDR3 consists of 16 residues. CDR1 is SNHLY, CDR2 FYNNEI, per germline. The V segment lost 2 bases and the J segment 4 bases; nucleotides outside the gene matches: 7. CDR3 nucleotides: TGTGCCAGCAGTGAATGGGTAGCGGGGGTGTCAGATACGCAGTATTTT. Amino acid sequence: CASSEWVAGVSDTQYF.

This rearrangement joins TRBV4-2 to TRBJ1-2; 9 nucleotides line up with TRBD1. The V gene's germline CDR1 is LGHNA and CDR2 YNFKEQ. V was pared by 0 bases and J by 5 bases, with 7 bases of the junction left unmatched. CDR3 size: 16 residues. The CDR3 DNA sequence: TGTGCCAGCAGCCAAGATCCTACAGGGGGCCGGTATGGCTACACCTTC. It translates to CASSQDPTGGRYGYTF.

This sequence joins TRBV6-5 and TRBJ1-1; TRBD1 might be the D (5 bases). Germline CDR1 and CDR2: MNHEY and SVGAGI. Trimming cost V 6 bases and J 2 bases, with 7 bases left between them. This CDR3 is 12 amino acids long. The CDR3 region has the DNA TGTGCCAGCAGGCAGGGAAACACTGAAGCTTTCTTT. This codes for CASRQGNTEAFF.

The chain links TRBV29-1 to TRBJ1-2; TRBD1 matches at 12 bases. This CDR3 contains 16 residues. The junction had 16 bases not matched to a gene; V was cut back by 6 bases and J by 8 bases. CDR1 is SQVTM and CDR2 is ANQGSEA in the germline V gene. The CDR3 DNA is TGCAGCGTGCCCGGAGGGACAGGGGGCGCGGGGGACGGCTACACCTTC. It specifies CSVPGGTGGAGDGYTF.

The chain carries TRBV3-1 (or the pseudogene TRBV3-2) and TRBJ1-4; the D gene is possibly TRBD1 (6 bases). The CDR3 extends over 15 amino acids. Trimming removed 3 bases from V and 7 bases from J, with 15 bases in between. Germline CDR1 is LGHDT and CDR2 is YNNKEL (reference sequence). CDR3 sequence (DNA): TGTGCCAGCAGCCAGGGAGGGGGGCGGTCTGAAAAACTGTTTTTT. It is translated as CASSQGGGRSEKLFF.